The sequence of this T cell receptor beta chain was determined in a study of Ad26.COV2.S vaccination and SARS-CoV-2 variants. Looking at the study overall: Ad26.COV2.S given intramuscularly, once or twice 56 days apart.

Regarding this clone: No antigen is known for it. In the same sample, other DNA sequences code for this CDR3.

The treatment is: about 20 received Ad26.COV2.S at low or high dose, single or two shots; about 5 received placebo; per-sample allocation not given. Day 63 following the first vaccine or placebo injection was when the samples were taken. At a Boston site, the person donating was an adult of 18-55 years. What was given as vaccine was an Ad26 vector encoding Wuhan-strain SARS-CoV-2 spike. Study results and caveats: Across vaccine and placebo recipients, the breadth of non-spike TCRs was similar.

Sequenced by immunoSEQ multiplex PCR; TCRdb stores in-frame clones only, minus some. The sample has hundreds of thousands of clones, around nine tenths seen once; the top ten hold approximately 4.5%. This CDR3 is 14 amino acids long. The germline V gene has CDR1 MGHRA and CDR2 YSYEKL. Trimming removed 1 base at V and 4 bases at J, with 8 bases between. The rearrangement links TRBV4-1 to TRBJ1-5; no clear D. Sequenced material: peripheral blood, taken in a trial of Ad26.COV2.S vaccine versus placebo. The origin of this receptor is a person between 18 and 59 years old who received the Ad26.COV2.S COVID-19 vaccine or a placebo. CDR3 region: CASSQGWDNQPQHF. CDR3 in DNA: TGCGCCAGCAGCCAAGGTTGGGATAATCAGCCCCAGCATTTT.